The clone carrying this TCR beta chain was detected many times. The sample carries other DNA sequences with the same CDR3. The ends were cut back, 2 bases at V and 4 bases at J, with 9 bases in the middle. The CDR3 consists of 13 residues. CDR1 SGHRS and CDR2 YFSETQ come from the germline V gene. This sample is part of a study of shared clonotypes between healthy human individuals. In the study's own analysis: Filtering differed because ImmunoSEQ produced junction-only sequences that carried no quality scores. TCRdb's copy holds only in-frame clones and misses some; the assay was immunoSEQ multiplex PCR. The DNA was the basis for D and trimming; V, J and clone size are from that table. The sample yields around 700,000 clones, around four fifths seen once.

This receptor was obtained from a woman aged 30 to 39 in good health. The V gene is TRBV5-1, the J gene TRBJ1-1, with a weak D call TRBD1 (5 bases). Material for sequencing was memory CD4+ T cells sorted from blood. Subset specified: CD45RA-negative fraction. CDR3 nucleotides: TGCGCCAGCAGCTTTGGACATGGCACTGAAGCTTTCTTT. This gives the protein CASSFGHGTEAFF.